The 26 T cell receptor beta chains below were found in one sample sequenced in a study of T cell repertoires in cytomegalovirus infection (dated by TCRdb to about 2019). TCRdb records Illumina HiSeq 1500 as the sequencer. TCRdb reran the public reads through fastp at Q25 and MiXCR, keeping productive beta chains. Rows are unified per CDR3 protein, each entry keeping the most common DNA and genes. In this sample the table shows hundreds of thousands of distinct CDR3 sequences, approximately 25% of which occur a single time. The ten most abundant clones make up 7.5% to 9% of the sample. The specimen was CD8+ T cells from PBMCs. These receptor sequences come from a human donor in good health (CMV status not recorded). Some clones in this sample may be carry-over from other donors' samples.

The genes are TRBV5-6 and TRBJ2-2; the D is unclear. The germline gives CDR1 SGHDT, CDR2 YYEEEE. CDR3 length: 14 residues. The ends were cut back, 0 bases at V and 3 bases at J, with 6 bases in the middle. In DNA form, the CDR3 reads TGTGCCAGCAGCTTGGTTACGTACACCGGGGAGCTGTTTTTT. Translation: CASSLVTYTGELFF.

A few counts support this clonotype. The J gene is TRBJ2-2, the V gene TRBV29-1; the D is unclear. The CDR3 extends over 11 amino acids. Trimming removed 5 bases at V and 6 bases at J, with 7 bases between. The germline gives CDR1 SQVTM, CDR2 ANQGSEA. CDR3 in amino acids: CSVRGAGELFF. The DNA for the CDR3 is TGCAGCGTTCGTGGGGCCGGGGAGCTGTTTTTT.

The CDR3 is CASSPGGDLYGYTF. Written as DNA, the CDR3 is TGTGCCAGCAGCCCAGGGGGGGACCTCTATGGCTACACCTTC. The chain employs TRBV7-6 and TRBJ1-2, with TRBD1 matching over 7 bases. The germline CDR1 and CDR2 sequences are SGHVS and FNYEAQ. The CDR3 is 14 residues long. Trimming removed 5 bases from V and 4 bases from J; junction bases left unmatched: 7.

The gene calls are TRBV6-6 and TRBJ1-5, with no clear D. Trimming stripped 5 bases from V and 11 bases from J, with 13 bases between. Per the germline V gene, CDR1 is MNHNY and CDR2 is SVGAGI (reference sequence). CDR3 size: 12 residues. The DNA of the CDR3 is TGTGCCAGCAGTCCCCGGCAAGGCACCCAGCATTTT. This codes for CASSPRQGTQHF.

This sequence joins TRBV20-1 and TRBJ2-3, with 10 bases that match TRBD1. With V trimmed by 3 bases and J by 6 bases, 18 bases remained unmatched. CDR1 is DFQATT, CDR2 SNEGSKA, per germline (reference sequence). This CDR3 contains 18 residues. CDR3 nucleotide sequence: TGCAGTGCTAGTGGACAGGGGGGTTATCGAGCTCTGGTTGATACGCAGTATTTT. Encoded protein: CSASGQGGYRALVDTQYF.

This clonotype was observed a few times. The chain uses TRBV12-3 or TRBV12-4 and TRBJ2-3; possibly TRBD2 for D (6 bases). This CDR3 region has 14 residues. Trimming took 10 bases from V and 0 from J, leaving 14 bases between them. The CDR3 coding sequence is TGTGCCATAGAGAGGGAGGAGAGCACAGATACGCAGTATTTT. It yields the protein CAIEREESTDTQYF.

This clonotype has only a few counts. The chain carries TRBV29-1 and TRBJ2-1; no clear D gene. The V and J ends lost 4 bases and 1 base respectively, with 2 bases between them. This CDR3 has 11 amino acids. The germline V gene encodes CDR1 SQVTM and CDR2 ANQGSEA. DNA for the CDR3: TGCAGCGTTGTGTCCTACAATGAGCAGTTCTTC. Translating it yields CSVVSYNEQFF.

This clonotype came up many times. The V gene is TRBV6-1, the J gene TRBJ2-7; 7 positions match TRBD1. Trimming took 6 bases from V and 2 from J; bases not matched to a gene: 4. Germline loops: CDR1 MNHNS, CDR2 SASEGT. This CDR3 is built from 13 residues. CDR3 amino acids: CASSEGTAYEQYF. The CDR3 DNA reads TGTGCCAGCAGCGAGGGGACAGCCTACGAGCAGTACTTC.

This clonotype was recorded once. The chain is built from TRBV27 and TRBJ1-1; 7 bases align to TRBD1. Germline trimming cut 5 bases from V and 3 bases from J; bases unmatched to any gene: 6. The CDR3 runs to 14 residues. Germline assignment: CDR1 MNHEY and CDR2 SMNVEV (reference sequence). The CDR3 sequence is CASSRGLVDTEAFF. For the CDR3, the DNA is TGTGCCAGCAGTAGGGGGCTAGTGGACACTGAAGCTTTCTTT.

This clonotype was seen a handful of times. The chain links TRBV6-2 or TRBV6-3 to TRBJ2-1; 9 positions match TRBD2. This CDR3 region has 16 residues. Per the germline V gene, CDR1 is MNHEY and CDR2 is SVGEGT. V dropped 6 bases and J dropped 4; count of bases not matched to a gene: 10. This CDR3 reads CASRPVLAGPYNEQFF. CDR3 bases: TGTGCCAGCAGACCAGTGCTAGCGGGGCCTTACAATGAGCAGTTCTTC.

Many counts were recorded for this clonotype. The chain uses TRBV4-1 and TRBJ1-5; 7 bases agree with TRBD1. Germline CDR1 MGHRA, CDR2 YSYEKL. V lost 1 base to trimming and J lost 1 base; unmatched junction nucleotides: 4. This CDR3 is 16 amino acids long. In DNA, the CDR3 is TGCGCCAGCAGCCAAGGAGGGGGACAGAGCAATCAGCCCCAGCATTTT. This translates into CASSQGGGQSNQPQHF.

The chain has TRBV6-6 and TRBJ2-1; TRBD2 matches 9 bases. The germline gives CDR1 MNHNY, CDR2 SVGAGI (reference sequence). The junction had 8 bases not matched to a gene; V was cut back by 0 bases and J by 8 bases. This CDR3 contains 16 residues. The CDR3 loop reads CASSYSFAGGRDEQFF. The CDR3 DNA is TGTGCCAGCAGTTACTCGTTTGCGGGGGGGAGGGATGAGCAGTTCTTC.

This clonotype was observed at least ten times. V usage is TRBV28 and J usage is TRBJ2-5; D not resolved. V lost 3 bases and J lost 5, with 4 bases in between. This CDR3 has 11 residues. Germline assignment: CDR1 MDHEN and CDR2 SYDVKM. As DNA, the CDR3 is TGTGCCAGCAGTTTTGTGGAGACCCAGTACTTC. Its translation: CASSFVETQYF.

The chain uses TRBV25-1 and TRBJ2-7; D is ambiguous. V was shortened by 1 base and J by 6 bases, with 10 bases between the two germline ends. CDR1 and CDR2 from the germline V gene are MGHDK and SYGVNS. The CDR3 sequence is 13 residues long. Here the CDR3 DNA reads TGTGCCAGCAGTGAATTTGAGTTGGGCGAGCAGTACGTC. It is translated as CASSEFELGEQYV.

This chain's CDR3 is CASSLFWVSENTEAFF. DNA for the CDR3: TGTGCCAGCAGTTTATTCTGGGTATCGGAGAACACTGAAGCTTTCTTT. The chain joins TRBV28 to TRBJ1-1; D is ambiguous. Trimming removed 1 base at V and 1 base at J, with 13 bases between. The germline gives CDR1 MDHEN, CDR2 SYDVKM. The CDR3 runs to 16 residues.

The chain recombines TRBV7-9 with TRBJ2-7; D might be TRBD1 (5 bases). CDR3 length equals 13 residues. CDR1 and CDR2 (germline): SEHNR, FQNEAQ (reference sequence). With 5 bases removed from V and 6 bases from J, the gap between germline ends came to 14 bases. CDR3 amino acids: CASSPDSRGEQYF. In DNA, the CDR3 is TGTGCCAGCAGCCCCGACAGTCGTGGCGAGCAGTACTTC.

The genes are TRBV4-1 and TRBJ2-5; D is unresolved. Germline V gene data show CDR1 as MGHRA and CDR2 as YSYEKL. This CDR3 region has 16 residues. Trimming stripped 0 bases from V and 2 bases from J, with 13 bases between. CDR3 bases: TGCGCCAGCAGCCAAGATCTTACCGGATTGCAAGAGACCCAGTACTTC. Its translation is CASSQDLTGLQETQYF.

The rearrangement links TRBV11-3 to TRBJ1-1, with D perhaps matching TRBD1 (5 bases). V lost 1 base to trimming and J lost 11 bases, with 14 bases between them. Germline CDR1 is SGHNT and CDR2 is YENEEA. There are 13 residues in the CDR3. Here the CDR3 reads CASSLGRGSDAFF. The CDR3, as DNA: TGTGCCAGCAGCTTAGGAAGGGGTTCGGATGCTTTCTTT.

This clonotype was seen only a few times. The chain employs TRBV5-1 and TRBJ1-1; D is unclear. The germline V and J ends were trimmed by 4 bases and 0 bases, with 13 bases remaining between them. The germline CDR1 and CDR2 sequences are SGHRS and YFSETQ. This CDR3 is 15 amino acids long. The CDR3 reads CASSPTRGLNTEAFF. The CDR3 nucleotides are TGCGCCAGCAGCCCCACGCGGGGTTTGAACACTGAAGCTTTCTTT.

This clonotype occurred many times. CDR3 loop: CASSLDGFRVWEQYV. CDR3 DNA sequence: TGTGCCAGCAGCTTAGACGGATTCAGGGTTTGGGAGCAGTACGTC. The chain combines TRBV11-1 with TRBJ2-7, with D perhaps matching TRBD1 (5 bases). Germline V gene data show CDR1 as SGHAT and CDR2 as FQDESV (reference sequence). V dropped 1 base and J dropped 7 bases, with 17 bases sitting between them. There are 15 residues in the CDR3.

The chain links TRBV6-2 or TRBV6-3 to TRBJ1-1; 7 positions agree with TRBD1. Germline V gene data show CDR1 as MNHEY and CDR2 as SVGEGT. With 4 bases clipped from V and 4 bases from J, the junction kept 3 bases outside the gene matches. The CDR3 totals 13 residues. The CDR3 reads CASSWDSGTEAFF. The CDR3 region has the DNA TGTGCCAGCAGTTGGGACAGCGGCACTGAAGCTTTCTTT.

This chain connects TRBV7-9 to TRBJ1-2; 7 positions match TRBD1. The CDR3 extends over 18 amino acids. With V trimmed by 4 bases and J by 4 bases, 18 bases remained unmatched. Germline V lookup: CDR1 SEHNR, CDR2 FQNEAQ (reference sequence). The CDR3, as DNA: TGTGCCAGCAGCTGGGACTCACGGACAGGTTCCCGGAGCTATGGCTACACCTTC. Its translation: CASSWDSRTGSRSYGYTF.

The genes are TRBV20-1 and TRBJ2-3; no clear D gene. The CDR3 totals 16 residues. V lost 0 bases, J lost 0 bases, and 13 bases lay in between. Germline lookup yields CDR1 DFQATT and CDR2 SNEGSKA (reference sequence). CDR3 in DNA: TGCAGTGCTAGAGATCGCGACCCCTGGAGCACAGATACGCAGTATTTT. Protein product: CSARDRDPWSTDTQYF.

V gene TRBV20-1 combines with J gene TRBJ2-7; D may correspond to TRBD1 or TRBD2 (6 bases each). V was clipped by 1 base and J by 2 bases, with 18 bases between them. This CDR3 has 16 amino acids. Per the germline V gene, CDR1 is DFQATT and CDR2 is SNEGSKA (reference sequence). For the CDR3, the DNA is TGCAGTGCTAGAGCAGGCTCGAGGGGGGTACCCTACGAGCAGTACGTC. It is translated as CSARAGSRGVPYEQYV.

As for this clonotype: A much more abundant neighbour one base away suggests this may be a read error. This CDR3 is missing its conserved last phenylalanine or tryptophan, likely due to a read error. The chain carries TRBV6-6 and TRBJ2-7; 7 bases fit TRBD2. Germline V gives CDR1 MNHNY, CDR2 SVGAGI (reference sequence). The V and J ends lost 0 bases and 4 bases, in that order; junction bases with no gene match: 18. The CDR3 consists of 19 residues. This chain's CDR3 is CASSYSRGLLPRKEYEQYS. CDR3 DNA sequence: TGTGCCAGCAGTTACTCAAGGGGACTACTTCCTCGGAAAGAATACGAGCAGTACTCC.

Details on this clonotype: Germline is not matched at one junction end, which may reflect a read error. The chain has TRBV29-1 and TRBJ1-1; no clear D. Germline V gives CDR1 SQVTM, CDR2 ANQGSEA. This CDR3 is 18 amino acids long. CDR3 region: CGVDGIATTGNPNTEAFF. The CDR3 DNA reads as TGCGGCGTTGATGGGATTGCGACAACGGGTAATCCGAACACTGAAGCTTTCTTT.